A single sample is the source of the 10 T cell receptor beta chains below, sequenced in a study of T cells after yellow fever vaccination. One entry per CDR3 protein, called by TCRdb with MiXCR from the 5' RACE reads. The repertoire holds 300,000 to 450,000 distinct CDR3 sequences, roughly 8.3% seen once, with approximately 15% in the top ten. The sample here was PBMCs, taken about 49 days after the first yellow fever vaccination. These receptors all stem from a man younger than 30 who received the YFV17D yellow fever vaccine.

The chain recombines TRBV7-9 with TRBJ1-1; D possibly corresponds to TRBD1 (5 bases). Germline V gene sequence: CDR1 SEHNR, CDR2 FQNEAQ (reference sequence). Trimming removed 8 bases at V and 1 base at J, with 17 bases between. The CDR3 is made up of 15 amino acids. CDR3 sequence reads: CASGPEGRGNTEAFF. The CDR3 DNA is TGTGCCAGCGGACCTGAGGGGAGGGGGAACACTGAAGCTTTCTTT.

In this sample, this clonotype turned up many times. The chain has TRBV24-1 and TRBJ2-5, with a weak D call TRBD1 (6 bases). Trimming took 4 bases from V and 2 from J, leaving 10 bases between them. CDR1 KGHDR and CDR2 SFDVKD come from the germline V gene. CDR3 length: 14 residues. The CDR3 nucleotides read TGTGCCACCAGTGACCTGGACAGTCAAGAGACCCAGTACTTC. Its protein is CATSDLDSQETQYF.

The genes are TRBV20-1 and TRBJ2-1, with 9 nucleotides matching TRBD2. Germline CDR1 DFQATT, CDR2 SNEGSKA (reference sequence). With V trimmed by 5 bases and J by 0 bases, 8 bases remained unmatched. The CDR3 has 16 residues. The CDR3 DNA reads TGCAGTGCTCGCGGGGGGGACCGAAGCTCCTACAATGAGCAGTTCTTC. The encoded protein is CSARGGDRSSYNEQFF.

This clonotype showed up many times. J is TRBJ1-1 and V is TRBV7-3; D is possibly TRBD1 (5 bases). This CDR3 is 13 amino acids long. Between the trimmed V and J ends, which lost 5 bases and 1 base, there was a span of 8 bases. Germline CDR1 reads SGHTA; CDR2 reads FQGTGA. The CDR3 DNA is TGTGCCAGCAGCGGCGGACAGAACACTGAAGCTTTCTTT. It codes for CASSGGQNTEAFF.

V is TRBV11-2 and J is TRBJ1-4, with D unclear. The V gene lost 0 bases and the J gene lost 3 bases, with 17 bases spanning the gap. The CDR3 is 18 residues long. Germline CDR1 and CDR2: SGHAT and FQNNGV. The CDR3 nucleotides read TGTGCCAGCAGCTTAGAGCTGGTTCTTCTTGGGGCTAATGAAAAACTGTTTTTT. It is translated as CASSLELVLLGANEKLFF. The full variable domain, in which reference TRBV11-2 and TRBJ1-4 provide the parts outside the CDR3, is EAGVAQSPRYKIIEKRQSVAFWCNPISGHATLYWYQQILGQGPKLLIQFQNNGVVDDSQLPKDRFSAERLKGVDSTLKIQPAKLEDSAVYLCASSLELVLLGANEKLFFGSGTQLSVL.

This clonotype was counted many times. This chain connects TRBV7-2 to TRBJ2-1; D possibly uses TRBD1 or TRBD2 (6 bases each). The CDR3 covers 15 residues. CDR1 SGHTA and CDR2 FQGNSA come from the germline V gene. V lost 3 bases and J 6 bases, leaving 15 bases between the germline ends. CDR3 sequence (DNA): TGTGCCAGCAGCTTCCGAGGGGGAGGATTCAATGAGCAGTTCTTC. It is translated as CASSFRGGGFNEQFF.

The chain is built from TRBV11-1 and TRBJ2-1, with TRBD2 identical over 9 bases. After removal of 1 base from V and 11 bases from J, the junction contained 18 bases not matched to a gene. Germline CDR1 and CDR2: SGHAT and FQDESV (reference sequence). The CDR3 runs 18 residues. In DNA form, the CDR3 reads TGTGCCAGCAGCTTAGGCCTGGGGGCTAGCGGGACGAGTTACCAGCAGTTCTTC. This codes for CASSLGLGASGTSYQQFF.

A few counts support this clonotype. The chain couples TRBV5-1 to TRBJ1-3; the D gene is possibly TRBD1 (6 bases). The V end lost 3 bases, the J end lost 8 bases, and 12 bases lay between the germline ends. The CDR3 contains 13 residues. In germline, CDR1 is SGHRS, CDR2 YFSETQ. CDR3 in amino acids: CASSSDQGYTIYF. The CDR3 DNA reads as TGCGCCAGCAGCTCGGACCAGGGGTACACCATATATTTT. Supplemented by reference TRBV5-1 and TRBJ1-3, the full variable domain reads KAGVTQTPRYLIKTRGQQVTLSCSPISGHRSVSWYQQTPGQGLQFLFEYFSETQRNKGNFPGRFSGRQFSNSRSEMNVSTLELGDSALYLCASSSDQGYTIYFGEGSWLTVV.

This clonotype has a handful of counts. The rearrangement uses TRBV12-3 or TRBV12-4 and TRBJ2-3; a possible D gene is TRBD2 (6 bases). CDR3 length: 20 amino acids. V lost 3 bases to trimming and J lost 0 bases, with 25 bases between them. Written as DNA, the CDR3 is TGTGCCAGCAGTTTTCTGGCGTGGGACTCGAAAAAGAGGAGCACAGATACGCAGTATTTT. The encoded protein is CASSFLAWDSKKRSTDTQYF.

This clonotype was detected ten times or more. The chain recombines TRBV7-2 with TRBJ2-7; D is unresolved. The CDR3 is 14 residues long. Per germline, CDR1 SGHTA and CDR2 FQGNSA. V was shortened by 1 base and J by 4 bases, with 11 bases between the two germline ends. CDR3 protein: CASSLGGIRYEQYF. Written as DNA, the CDR3 is TGTGCCAGCAGCTTAGGGGGTATTCGGTACGAGCAGTACTTC.